Listed below are T cell receptor beta chains from one sample, sequenced in a study of blood T cell repertoires in COVID-19. Sequenced by immunoSEQ multiplex PCR; TCRdb stores in-frame clones only, minus some. Of about 340,000 clones listed, around nine tenths are singletons. The sequenced sample consisted of peripheral blood. These receptors were taken from a woman under 30 who had recovered from COVID-19. Each CDR3 is given with its conserved first and last residue. Each record gives: CDR3 protein, CDR3 DNA, CDR3 length, V gene, J gene, D gene, clone size. A D gene is named only where the DNA matches it firmly. Not every row has a clone size; where given, it reads once, few, many or a size class.

CDR3 protein: CASSEAGGSYNEQFF
CDR3 DNA: TGTGCCAGCAGTGAGGCGGGGGGCTCCTACAATGAGCAGTTCTTC
CDR3 length: 15
V gene: TRBV6-4
J gene: TRBJ2-1
D gene: TRBD2
clone size: once

CDR3 protein: CSASGLAGGNNEQFF
CDR3 DNA: TGCAGTGCTAGTGGTCTAGCGGGAGGTAACAATGAGCAGTTCTTC
CDR3 length: 15
V gene: TRBV20-1
J gene: TRBJ2-1
D gene: TRBD2
clone size: -

CDR3 protein: CASSLNTGTGLGEKLFF
CDR3 DNA: TGCGCCAGCAGCTTAAACACCGGGACAGGGTTAGGTGAAAAACTGTTTTTT
CDR3 length: 17
V gene: TRBV5-1
J gene: TRBJ1-4
D gene: TRBD1
clone size: -

CDR3 protein: CAWSVLRMNTEAFF
CDR3 DNA: TGTGCCTGGAGTGTTCTTCGTATGAACACTGAAGCTTTCTTT
CDR3 length: 14
V gene: TRBV30
J gene: TRBJ1-1
D gene: -
clone size: few

CDR3 protein: CASRLAGGPDEQFF
CDR3 DNA: TGTGCAAGCCGACTAGCGGGAGGGCCGGATGAGCAGTTCTTC
CDR3 length: 14
V gene: TRBV12-2
J gene: TRBJ2-1
D gene: -
clone size: -

CDR3 protein: CASGNLDTQYF
CDR3 DNA: TGTGCTAGTGGGAACTTGGATACGCAGTATTTT
CDR3 length: 11
V gene: TRBV12-5
J gene: TRBJ2-3
D gene: -
clone size: -

CDR3 protein: CASSLGLAGGYNEQFF
CDR3 DNA: TGTGCCAGCAGTCTGGGACTAGCGGGAGGATACAATGAGCAGTTCTTC
CDR3 length: 16
V gene: TRBV7-9
J gene: TRBJ2-1
D gene: TRBD2
clone size: -

CDR3 protein: CASSLSGQGYNSPLHF
CDR3 DNA: TGTGCCAGCAGTTTATCCGGACAGGGGTATAATTCACCCCTCCACTTT
CDR3 length: 16
V gene: TRBV27
J gene: TRBJ1-6
D gene: TRBD1
clone size: -

CDR3 protein: CASSTSGEVTDTQYF
CDR3 DNA: TGCGCCAGCAGCACGTCGGGAGAGGTGACAGATACGCAGTATTTT
CDR3 length: 15
V gene: TRBV5-1
J gene: TRBJ2-3
D gene: -
clone size: -

CDR3 protein: CASSQERGPGDTQYF
CDR3 DNA: TGCGCCAGCAGCCAAGAACGCGGGCCTGGGGATACGCAGTATTTT
CDR3 length: 15
V gene: TRBV4-3
J gene: TRBJ2-3
D gene: -
clone size: -

CDR3 protein: CASSQETGVSGNTIYF
CDR3 DNA: TGTGCCAGCAGCCAAGAGACAGGGGTCTCTGGAAACACCATATATTTT
CDR3 length: 16
V gene: TRBV5-6
J gene: TRBJ1-3
D gene: TRBD1
clone size: -

CDR3 protein: CASSFRGNTEAFF
CDR3 DNA: TGTGCCAGCAGCTTCCGGGGGAACACTGAAGCTTTCTTT
CDR3 length: 13
V gene: TRBV13
J gene: TRBJ1-1
D gene: -
clone size: -

CDR3 protein: CASSQTSGSTDTQYF
CDR3 DNA: TGCGCCAGCAGCCAGACTAGCGGGTCGACAGATACGCAGTATTTT
CDR3 length: 15
V gene: TRBV4-3
J gene: TRBJ2-3
D gene: TRBD2
clone size: -

CDR3 protein: CATSRGLAGGATYNEQFF
CDR3 DNA: TGTGCCACCAGCAGAGGACTAGCGGGAGGTGCGACCTACAATGAGCAGTTCTTC
CDR3 length: 18
V gene: TRBV15
J gene: TRBJ2-1
D gene: TRBD2
clone size: -

CDR3 protein: CASTAGGADGYTF
CDR3 DNA: TGTGCCAGCACCGCAGGGGGCGCGGATGGCTACACCTTC
CDR3 length: 13
V gene: TRBV27
J gene: TRBJ1-2
D gene: TRBD1
clone size: -

CDR3 protein: CASYGGTDTQYF
CDR3 DNA: TGTGCCAGCTACGGGGGCACAGATACGCAGTATTTT
CDR3 length: 12
V gene: TRBV2
J gene: TRBJ2-3
D gene: -
clone size: -

CDR3 protein: CASSLEGGSTDTQYF
CDR3 DNA: TGCGCCAGCAGCTTGGAGGGCGGGAGCACAGATACGCAGTATTTT
CDR3 length: 15
V gene: TRBV5-1
J gene: TRBJ2-3
D gene: -
clone size: -

CDR3 protein: CASSFLSTGELFF
CDR3 DNA: TGTGCCAGCAGCTTTCTTAGCACCGGGGAGCTGTTTTTT
CDR3 length: 13
V gene: TRBV7-9
J gene: TRBJ2-2
D gene: -
clone size: -

CDR3 protein: CASSLDRGTGGNNSPLHF
CDR3 DNA: TGTGCCAGCAGCTTAGATAGAGGGACAGGGGGAAATAATTCACCCCTCCACTTT
CDR3 length: 18
V gene: TRBV11-2
J gene: TRBJ1-6
D gene: TRBD1
clone size: -

CDR3 protein: CASRPGTGYNEQFF
CDR3 DNA: TGTGCCAGCAGGCCCGGGACAGGGTACAATGAGCAGTTCTTC
CDR3 length: 14
V gene: TRBV14
J gene: TRBJ2-1
D gene: TRBD1
clone size: -

CDR3 protein: CASSNVFGVQRSNQPQHF
CDR3 DNA: TGCGCCAGCAGCAACGTTTTCGGGGTCCAAAGGAGCAATCAGCCCCAGCATTTT
CDR3 length: 18
V gene: TRBV4-1
J gene: TRBJ1-5
D gene: -
clone size: -

CDR3 protein: CASSPGTGQETQYF
CDR3 DNA: TGTGCCAGCTCACCAGGGACAGGGCAGGAGACCCAGTACTTC
CDR3 length: 14
V gene: TRBV18
J gene: TRBJ2-5
D gene: TRBD1
clone size: -

CDR3 protein: CASSLVGGQYPRSNGYTF
CDR3 DNA: TGTGCCAGCAGCTTAGTTGGAGGGCAGTACCCTCGGTCGAATGGCTACACCTTC
CDR3 length: 18
V gene: TRBV7-8
J gene: TRBJ1-2
D gene: -
clone size: few

CDR3 protein: CASSRGLAGEGEQFF
CDR3 DNA: TGCGCCAGCAGCCGCGGACTAGCGGGGGAGGGTGAGCAGTTCTTC
CDR3 length: 15
V gene: TRBV4-1
J gene: TRBJ2-1
D gene: TRBD2
clone size: -

CDR3 protein: CASSVEGTIPQYF
CDR3 DNA: TGTGCCAGCAGCGTCGAAGGGACAATCCCGCAGTATTTT
CDR3 length: 13
V gene: TRBV7-2
J gene: TRBJ2-3
D gene: -
clone size: -

CDR3 protein: CASIRTVGNTIYF
CDR3 DNA: TGTGCCAGCATTCGAACGGTCGGAAACACCATATATTTT
CDR3 length: 13
V gene: TRBV12-3/TRBV12-4
J gene: TRBJ1-3
D gene: -
clone size: -

CDR3 protein: CAISESGGDAETQYF
CDR3 DNA: TGTGCCATCAGTGAGTCGGGGGGGGACGCGGAGACCCAGTACTTC
CDR3 length: 15
V gene: TRBV10-3
J gene: TRBJ2-5
D gene: TRBD2
clone size: once

CDR3 protein: CASKPRQGDTEAFF
CDR3 DNA: TGTGCCAGCAAACCGAGACAGGGGGACACTGAAGCTTTCTTT
CDR3 length: 14
V gene: TRBV6-5
J gene: TRBJ1-1
D gene: TRBD1
clone size: -

CDR3 protein: CASRATGHTEAFF
CDR3 DNA: TGTGCCAGCAGGGCTACAGGACACACTGAAGCTTTCTTT
CDR3 length: 13
V gene: TRBV12-3/TRBV12-4
J gene: TRBJ1-1
D gene: -
clone size: -

CDR3 protein: CASRFKRVQGEKLFF
CDR3 DNA: TGTGCAAGTCGATTTAAACGAGTCCAGGGGGAAAAACTGTTTTTT
CDR3 length: 15
V gene: TRBV12-2
J gene: TRBJ1-4
D gene: -
clone size: -

CDR3 protein: CARSLVKYGQGGNEQFF
CDR3 DNA: TGTGCCAGAAGCTTAGTAAAGTATGGACAGGGAGGAAATGAGCAGTTCTTC
CDR3 length: 17
V gene: TRBV7-5
J gene: TRBJ2-1
D gene: -
clone size: -

CDR3 protein: CASSEPPGGHEKLFF
CDR3 DNA: TGTGCCAGCAGTGAACCTCCAGGGGGTCATGAAAAACTGTTTTTT
CDR3 length: 15
V gene: TRBV6-1
J gene: TRBJ1-4
D gene: TRBD1
clone size: -

CDR3 protein: CASSYGPEAFF
CDR3 DNA: TGTGCCAGCAGTTACGGGCCTGAAGCTTTCTTT
CDR3 length: 11
V gene: TRBV6-2/TRBV6-3
J gene: TRBJ1-1
D gene: -
clone size: -

CDR3 protein: CASSQLRNTEAFF
CDR3 DNA: TGTGCCAGCAGCCAACTGAGGAACACTGAAGCTTTCTTT
CDR3 length: 13
V gene: TRBV3-1/TRBV3-2
J gene: TRBJ1-1
D gene: -
clone size: few

CDR3 protein: CASSESRNQPQHF
CDR3 DNA: TGTGCCAGCAGCGAGTCCCGCAATCAGCCCCAGCATTTT
CDR3 length: 13
V gene: TRBV5-6
J gene: TRBJ1-5
D gene: -
clone size: -

CDR3 protein: CASSWRGGNIQYF
CDR3 DNA: TGTGCCAGCAGTTGGAGGGGAGGAAACATTCAGTACTTC
CDR3 length: 13
V gene: TRBV28
J gene: TRBJ2-4
D gene: -
clone size: -

CDR3 protein: CATSDTGTYYNEQFF
CDR3 DNA: TGTGCCACCAGTGATACCGGGACTTACTACAATGAGCAGTTCTTC
CDR3 length: 15
V gene: TRBV24-1
J gene: TRBJ2-1
D gene: -
clone size: -

CDR3 protein: CASSRRGSAYNEQFF
CDR3 DNA: TGTGCCAGCAGCCGACGGGGGAGTGCCTACAATGAGCAGTTCTTC
CDR3 length: 15
V gene: TRBV3-1/TRBV3-2
J gene: TRBJ2-1
D gene: -
clone size: once

CDR3 protein: CASKRQGGTEAFF
CDR3 DNA: TGTGCCAGCAAGAGACAGGGAGGCACTGAAGCTTTCTTT
CDR3 length: 13
V gene: TRBV6-5
J gene: TRBJ1-1
D gene: TRBD1
clone size: -

CDR3 protein: CASSLILTSSYNEQFF
CDR3 DNA: TGTGCCAGCAGCTTGATCCTTACGAGCTCCTACAATGAGCAGTTCTTC
CDR3 length: 16
V gene: TRBV7-9
J gene: TRBJ2-1
D gene: -
clone size: once

CDR3 protein: CASSLARLAGGNEQFF
CDR3 DNA: TGTGCCAGCAGCTTAGCAAGGCTAGCGGGAGGAAATGAGCAGTTCTTC
CDR3 length: 16
V gene: TRBV11-3
J gene: TRBJ2-1
D gene: TRBD2
clone size: -

CDR3 protein: CASTQGGQGKETQYF
CDR3 DNA: TGTGCCAGCACCCAAGGGGGACAGGGGAAAGAGACCCAGTACTTC
CDR3 length: 15
V gene: TRBV7-2
J gene: TRBJ2-5
D gene: TRBD1
clone size: -

CDR3 protein: CASSEPLRDGYTF
CDR3 DNA: TGTGCCAGCAGTGAGCCATTGAGGGATGGCTACACCTTC
CDR3 length: 13
V gene: TRBV28
J gene: TRBJ1-2
D gene: -
clone size: -

CDR3 protein: CASSLGGAGNTIYF
CDR3 DNA: TGTGCCAGCAGTTTAGGGGGGGCTGGAAACACCATATATTTT
CDR3 length: 14
V gene: TRBV27
J gene: TRBJ1-3
D gene: -
clone size: -

CDR3 protein: CASSSTPVVDTQYF
CDR3 DNA: TGTGCCAGCAGCTCAACCCCAGTCGTGGATACGCAGTATTTT
CDR3 length: 14
V gene: TRBV5-4
J gene: TRBJ2-3
D gene: -
clone size: -

CDR3 protein: CASSLRTGGYEQFF
CDR3 DNA: TGTGCCAGTAGTTTGCGGACAGGGGGTTATGAGCAGTTCTTC
CDR3 length: 14
V gene: TRBV19
J gene: TRBJ2-1
D gene: TRBD1
clone size: -

CDR3 protein: CASSFLAPAGTYNEQFF
CDR3 DNA: TGTGCCAGCAGTTTTCTCGCGCCAGCGGGAACCTACAATGAGCAGTTCTTC
CDR3 length: 17
V gene: TRBV27
J gene: TRBJ2-1
D gene: TRBD2
clone size: -

CDR3 protein: CASSPREGSNQPQHF
CDR3 DNA: TGTGCCAGCAGCCCTCGGGAGGGGAGCAATCAGCCCCAGCATTTT
CDR3 length: 15
V gene: TRBV21-1
J gene: TRBJ1-5
D gene: -
clone size: -

CDR3 protein: CASSFLQGSTDTQYF
CDR3 DNA: TGTGCCAGCAGCTTCTTGCAGGGTAGCACAGATACGCAGTATTTT
CDR3 length: 15
V gene: TRBV5-6
J gene: TRBJ2-3
D gene: -
clone size: -

CDR3 protein: CASSQISGSAYNEQFF
CDR3 DNA: TGTGCCAGCAGCCAAATTAGCGGGAGTGCCTACAATGAGCAGTTCTTC
CDR3 length: 16
V gene: TRBV14
J gene: TRBJ2-1
D gene: TRBD2
clone size: -

CDR3 protein: CASSLGRVEKLFF
CDR3 DNA: TGTGCCAGCAGCCTCGGCAGGGTAGAAAAACTGTTTTTT
CDR3 length: 13
V gene: TRBV2
J gene: TRBJ1-4
D gene: -
clone size: once

CDR3 protein: CASSQSLAAGELFF
CDR3 DNA: TGTGCCAGCAGCCAATCCCTAGCTGCCGGGGAGCTGTTTTTT
CDR3 length: 14
V gene: TRBV14
J gene: TRBJ2-2
D gene: -
clone size: -

CDR3 protein: CASSLGGRSQPQHF
CDR3 DNA: TGTGCCAGTAGTTTGGGGGGTAGGAGTCAGCCCCAGCATTTT
CDR3 length: 14
V gene: TRBV19
J gene: TRBJ1-5
D gene: -
clone size: -

CDR3 protein: CASSLAPGLAGGYNEQFF
CDR3 DNA: TGTGCCAGCAGCTTGGCCCCGGGACTAGCGGGAGGCTACAATGAGCAGTTCTTC
CDR3 length: 18
V gene: TRBV5-4
J gene: TRBJ2-1
D gene: TRBD2
clone size: -

CDR3 protein: CASSLGLADGYTF
CDR3 DNA: TGTGCCAGCAGCTTAGGGTTGGCAGATGGCTACACCTTC
CDR3 length: 13
V gene: TRBV7-2
J gene: TRBJ1-2
D gene: -
clone size: -

CDR3 protein: CASSKKEDNQETQYF
CDR3 DNA: TGTGCCAGCAGCAAAAAAGAGGACAACCAAGAGACCCAGTACTTC
CDR3 length: 15
V gene: TRBV21-1
J gene: TRBJ2-5
D gene: -
clone size: -